A selection of T cell receptor beta chains follows, all from one sample in a study of T cell responses to AZD1222 COVID-19 vaccine. Sequenced by immunoSEQ multiplex PCR; TCRdb stores in-frame clones only, minus some. The sample yields some 200,000 clones, 85% to 95% seen once. The sample consisted of peripheral blood, taken 28 days after the second dose of the MenACWY control vaccine. These receptors originate from an adult who received the MenACWY meningococcal vaccine as a control. The CDR3 runs from the conserved cysteine through the conserved F or W. Fields, in order: J gene, V gene, D gene, clone size, CDR3 protein, CDR3 DNA. A D gene is named only where the DNA matches it firmly. Size is stated for part of the rows, as once, few or many counts, or as a class when the clone is expanded.

TRBJ1-3 TRBV20-1 NA NA CSARTGDTIYF TGCAGTGCTAGAACCGGGGACACCATATATTTT
TRBJ2-7 TRBV7-2 TRBD2 NA CASSLSVAGGPGEQYF TGTGCCAGCAGCTTATCTGTAGCGGGAGGGCCAGGAGAGCAGTACTTC
TRBJ2-7 TRBV5-4 TRBD1 NA CASSLWPGQGVYEQYF TGTGCCAGCAGCTTGTGGCCGGGACAGGGGGTATACGAGCAGTACTTC
TRBJ2-2 TRBV29-1 NA NA CSVPLSGPVGTGELFF TGCAGCGTTCCGCTTAGCGGCCCTGTCGGAACCGGGGAGCTGTTTTTT
TRBJ1-1 TRBV5-4 NA NA CASSPGVFGNTEAFF TGTGCCAGCAGCCCGGGGGTGTTTGGGAACACTGAAGCTTTCTTT
TRBJ1-2 TRBV4-1 NA NA CASSQERGVNYGYTF TGCGCCAGCAGCCAAGAACGCGGAGTAAACTATGGCTACACCTTC
TRBJ2-4 TRBV7-8 NA NA CASSPRTAFKNIQYF TGTGCCAGCAGCCCAAGGACGGCCTTCAAAAACATTCAGTACTTC
TRBJ1-1 TRBV5-5 NA few CASSFKPPNTEAFF TGTGCCAGCAGCTTTAAGCCACCGAACACTGAAGCTTTCTTT
TRBJ2-7 TRBV5-1 TRBD2 NA CASSLRLAGVGEQYF TGCGCCAGCAGCTTGCGGCTAGCGGGAGTGGGGGAGCAGTACTTC
TRBJ2-5 TRBV2 NA NA CASSEGQDLETQYF TGTGCCAGCAGTGAAGGTCAAGATTTAGAGACCCAGTACTTC
TRBJ2-1 TRBV5-1 TRBD2 NA CASSWTSGEQFF TGCGCCAGCAGCTGGACTAGCGGGGAGCAGTTCTTC
TRBJ1-2 TRBV10-3 NA NA CAISEFLGSNYGYTF TGTGCCATCAGTGAGTTTCTGGGCAGTAACTATGGCTACACCTTC
TRBJ2-7 TRBV20-1 TRBD2 NA CSASDLAGVFREQYF TGCAGTGCCAGTGATCTAGCGGGAGTCTTTCGCGAGCAGTACTTC
TRBJ2-3 TRBV10-2 TRBD2 NA CASSENSGNGGVDTQYF TGCGCCAGCAGTGAGAATAGCGGGAACGGGGGGGTGGATACGCAGTATTTT
TRBJ1-5 TRBV30 TRBD1 once CAWGKTGTANNQPQHF TGTGCCTGGGGGAAAACTGGGACAGCGAACAATCAGCCCCAGCATTTT
TRBJ2-6 TRBV2 NA NA CASSSGTYGANVLTF TGTGCCAGCAGTTCCGGGACCTACGGGGCCAACGTCCTGACTTTC
TRBJ1-2 TRBV6-5 TRBD1 NA CASSYLSGGHGYTF TGTGCCAGCAGTTATCTTTCAGGGGGCCATGGCTACACCTTC
TRBJ2-6 TRBV18 TRBD1 NA CASSPGQGAGANVLTF TGTGCCAGCTCACCCGGACAGGGGGCTGGGGCCAACGTCCTGACTTTC
TRBJ1-1 TRBV5-1 NA NA CASSPGLDIEAFF TGCGCCAGCAGCCCGGGGCTGGATATTGAAGCTTTCTTT
TRBJ1-3 TRBV5-4 NA NA CASSLQGGNTIYF TGTGCCAGCAGTTTACAGGGTGGAAACACCATATATTTT